This TCR beta chain stems from a study of blood T cell repertoires in COVID-19. Across the whole study: Sites in the United States, Italy and Spain provided acute and convalescent COVID-19 samples.

Per the original methods: Researchers report that nucleated cell counts were estimated from reference gene primer amplification. Some clones are missing from TCRdb's copy, which holds only in-frame ones; the method was immunoSEQ multiplex PCR. V and J calls and clone size are copied from that table; D and trimming were computed from the DNA. The sample lists about 75,000 clones; 88% were seen once. Sequenced sample: peripheral blood. This TCR derives from a human donor in a cohort sampled during active COVID-19.

CDR3 sequence reads: CATSREEGGTGGYTF. The CDR3 bases are TGTGCCACCAGCAGAGAAGAGGGAGGGACGGGTGGCTACACCTTC. The chain joins TRBV15 to TRBJ1-2; TRBD1 is a possible D gene (5 bases). CDR1 is LNHNV, CDR2 YYDKDF, per germline (reference sequence). This CDR3 spans 15 amino acids. With 0 bases removed from V and 7 bases from J, the gap between germline ends came to 15 bases.